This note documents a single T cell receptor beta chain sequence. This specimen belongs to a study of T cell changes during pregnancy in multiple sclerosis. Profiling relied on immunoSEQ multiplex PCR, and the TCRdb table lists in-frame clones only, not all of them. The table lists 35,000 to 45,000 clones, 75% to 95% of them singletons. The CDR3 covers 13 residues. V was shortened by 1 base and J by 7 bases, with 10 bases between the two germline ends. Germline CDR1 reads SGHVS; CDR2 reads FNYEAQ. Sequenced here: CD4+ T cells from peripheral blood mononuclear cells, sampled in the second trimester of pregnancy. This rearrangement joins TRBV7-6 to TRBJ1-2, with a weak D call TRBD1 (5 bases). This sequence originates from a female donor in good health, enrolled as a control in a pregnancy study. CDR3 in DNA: TGTGCCAGCAGCTTAGGAACAGGTGGTGGCTACACCTTC. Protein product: CASSLGTGGGYTF.